The source of this T cell receptor (beta chain) is a study of blood T cell repertoires in COVID-19. Looking at the study overall: Samples taken during acute and convalescent COVID-19 were collected in the United States, Italy and Spain. The analysed material was cDNA or gDNA that came from T cells, B-cell-depleted T cells, or PBMCs.

In the original analysis: Amplification with reference gene primers provided the estimates of nucleated cell counts. Clones were sequenced by immunoSEQ multiplex PCR, and TCRdb holds only the in-frame ones, with some missing. The V and J calls and the clone size are those of that table, but D and trimming were determined from the DNA. Of a few hundred thousand clones in the sample, around 88% are singletons; the top ten hold about 1.2%. Trimming removed 6 bases from V and 1 base from J; junction bases left unmatched: 7. The CDR3 spans 15 residues. From germline, CDR1 is SQVTM and CDR2 ANQGSEA. The sequenced sample was peripheral blood. J is TRBJ1-1 and V is TRBV29-1, with 11 bases matching TRBD1. The sequence came from a woman aged 45-60 years with acute or convalescent COVID-19. The CDR3 region has the DNA TGCAGCGTCCCCGGGACAGGGGGGTCGAACACTGAAGCTTTCTTT. As protein: CSVPGTGGSNTEAFF. The variable domain in full, with the rest retrieved from reference TRBV29-1 and TRBJ1-1, is SAVISQKPSRDICQRGTSLTIQCQVDSQVTMMFWYRQQPGQSLTLIATANQGSEATYESGFVIDKFPISRPNLTFSTLTVSNMSPEDSSIYLCSVPGTGGSNTEAFFGQGTRLTVV.